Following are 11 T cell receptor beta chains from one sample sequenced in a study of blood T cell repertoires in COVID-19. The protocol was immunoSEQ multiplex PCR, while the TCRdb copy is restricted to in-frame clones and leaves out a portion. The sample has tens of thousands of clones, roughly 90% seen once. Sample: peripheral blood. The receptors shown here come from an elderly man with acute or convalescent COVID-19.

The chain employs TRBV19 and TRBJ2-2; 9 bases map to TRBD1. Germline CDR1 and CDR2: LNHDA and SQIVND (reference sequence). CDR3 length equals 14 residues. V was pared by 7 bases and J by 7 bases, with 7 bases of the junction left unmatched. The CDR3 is CASTGTGLVGELFF. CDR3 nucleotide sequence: TGTGCCAGTACCGGGACAGGGTTGGTCGGGGAGCTGTTTTTT.

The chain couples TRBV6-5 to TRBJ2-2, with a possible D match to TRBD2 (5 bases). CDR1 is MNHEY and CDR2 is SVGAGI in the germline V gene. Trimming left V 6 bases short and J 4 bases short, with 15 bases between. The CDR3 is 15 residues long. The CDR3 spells CASSYGLARTGELFF. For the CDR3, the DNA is TGTGCCAGCAGCTACGGGCTAGCTCGCACCGGGGAGCTGTTTTTT.

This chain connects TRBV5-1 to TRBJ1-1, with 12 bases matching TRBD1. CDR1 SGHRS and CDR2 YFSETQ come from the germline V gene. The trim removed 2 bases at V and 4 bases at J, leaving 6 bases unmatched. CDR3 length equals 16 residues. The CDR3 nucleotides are TGCGCCAGCAGCTTTACCGGGACAGGGGGCAGCACTGAAGCTTTCTTT. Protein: CASSFTGTGGSTEAFF.

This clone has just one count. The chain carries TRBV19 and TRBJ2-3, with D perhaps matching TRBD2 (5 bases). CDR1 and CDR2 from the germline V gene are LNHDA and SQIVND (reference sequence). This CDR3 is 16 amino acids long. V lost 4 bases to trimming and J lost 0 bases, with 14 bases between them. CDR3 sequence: CASSTRARTSTDTQYF. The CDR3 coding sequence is TGTGCCAGTAGTACAAGAGCACGGACTAGCACAGATACGCAGTATTTT.

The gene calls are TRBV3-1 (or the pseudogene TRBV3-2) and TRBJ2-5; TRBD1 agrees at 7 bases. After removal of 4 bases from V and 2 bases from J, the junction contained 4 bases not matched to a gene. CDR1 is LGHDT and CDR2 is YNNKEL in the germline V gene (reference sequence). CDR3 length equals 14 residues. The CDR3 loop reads CASSPRQGQETQYF. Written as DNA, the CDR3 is TGTGCCAGCAGCCCGCGACAGGGTCAAGAGACCCAGTACTTC.

This CDR3 reads CASSSTGYYGYTF. The CDR3 DNA is TGTGCCAGCAGCTCGACAGGGTACTATGGCTACACCTTC. J is TRBJ1-2 and V is TRBV9; 7 nucleotides agree with TRBD1. The CDR3 consists of 13 residues. The J segment lost 3 bases and the V segment lost 4 bases, leaving 3 bases of the junction unmatched. The V gene's germline CDR1 is SGDLS and CDR2 YYNGEE.

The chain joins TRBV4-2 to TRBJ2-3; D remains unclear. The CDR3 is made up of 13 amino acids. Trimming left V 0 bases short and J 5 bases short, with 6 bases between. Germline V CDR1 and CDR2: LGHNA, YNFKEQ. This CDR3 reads CASSQDPGDTQYF. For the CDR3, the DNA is TGTGCCAGCAGCCAAGACCCGGGAGATACGCAGTATTTT.

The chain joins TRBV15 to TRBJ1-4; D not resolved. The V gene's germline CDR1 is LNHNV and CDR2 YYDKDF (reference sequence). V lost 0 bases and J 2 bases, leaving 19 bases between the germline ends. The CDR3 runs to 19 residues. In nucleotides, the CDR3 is TGTGCCACCAGCAGAGAACTACCTGGTCCTCCACCCACTAATGAAAAACTGTTTTTT. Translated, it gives CATSRELPGPPPTNEKLFF.

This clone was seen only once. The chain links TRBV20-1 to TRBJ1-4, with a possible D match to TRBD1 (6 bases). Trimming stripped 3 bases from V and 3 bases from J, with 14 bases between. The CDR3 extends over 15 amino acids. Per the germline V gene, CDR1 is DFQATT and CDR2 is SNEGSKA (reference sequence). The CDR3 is CSASGGPPPNEKLFF. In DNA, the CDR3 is TGCAGTGCTAGTGGGGGGCCTCCTCCTAATGAAAAACTGTTTTTT.

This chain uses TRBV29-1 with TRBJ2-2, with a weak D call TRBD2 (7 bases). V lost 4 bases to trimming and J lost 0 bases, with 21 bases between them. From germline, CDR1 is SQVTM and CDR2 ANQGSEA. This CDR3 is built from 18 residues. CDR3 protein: CSVAGGLSPLSNTGELFF. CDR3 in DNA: TGCAGCGTTGCCGGGGGGCTCTCCCCGTTATCGAACACCGGGGAGCTGTTTTTT.

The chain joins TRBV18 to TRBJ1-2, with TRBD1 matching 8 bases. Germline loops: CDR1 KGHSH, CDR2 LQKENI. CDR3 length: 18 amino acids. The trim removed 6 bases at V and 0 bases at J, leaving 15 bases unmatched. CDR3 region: CASSTDRGKVKTNYGYTF. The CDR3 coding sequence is TGTGCCAGCTCGACTGACAGGGGAAAGGTCAAGACTAACTATGGCTACACCTTC.